This TCR beta chain was recovered during a study of blood T cell repertoires in COVID-19. Across the whole study: Samples taken during acute and convalescent COVID-19 were collected in the United States, Italy and Spain. Sources were T cells, B-cell-depleted T cells, or PBMCs; the material itself was cDNA or gDNA.

Under the authors' procedure: Researchers report that nucleated cell counts were estimated from reference gene primer amplification. Assay used: immunoSEQ multiplex PCR; TCRdb lists only in-frame clones, some missing. V and J calls and clone size follow that table, whereas D and trimming were derived from the DNA. The sample consists of nearly 250,000 clones, about 89% of them appearing once. Deletions cut 4 bases from V and 3 bases from J, with 17 bases between. Looked up from germline, CDR1 is SGHRS and CDR2 is YFSETQ. The CDR3 sequence is 15 residues long. Sequencing used peripheral blood. The sequence derives from a woman in her sixties who had recovered from COVID-19. V gene TRBV5-1 combines with J gene TRBJ2-7, with D possibly being TRBD1 (6 bases). The DNA for the CDR3 is TGCGCCAGCAGCCCGACCCAGGGGCCCGGCTACGAGCAGTACTTC. This sequence encodes CASSPTQGPGYEQYF.